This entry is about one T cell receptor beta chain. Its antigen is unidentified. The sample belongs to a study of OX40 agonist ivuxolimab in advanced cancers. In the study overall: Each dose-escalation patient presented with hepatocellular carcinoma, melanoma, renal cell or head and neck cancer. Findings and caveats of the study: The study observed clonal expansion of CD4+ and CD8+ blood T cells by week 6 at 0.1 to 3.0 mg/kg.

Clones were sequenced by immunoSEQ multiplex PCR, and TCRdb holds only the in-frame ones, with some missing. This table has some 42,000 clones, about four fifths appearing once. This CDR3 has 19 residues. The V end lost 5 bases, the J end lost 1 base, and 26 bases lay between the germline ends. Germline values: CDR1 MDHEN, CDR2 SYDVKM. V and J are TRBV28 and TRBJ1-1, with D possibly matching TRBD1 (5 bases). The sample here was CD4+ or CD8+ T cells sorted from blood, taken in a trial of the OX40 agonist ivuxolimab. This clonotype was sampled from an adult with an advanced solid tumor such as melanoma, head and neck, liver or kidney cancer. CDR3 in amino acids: CASSPIPFSTGRTNTEAFF. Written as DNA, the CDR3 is TGTGCCAGCAGTCCGATACCCTTCTCAACGGGACGGACGAACACTGAAGCTTTCTTT. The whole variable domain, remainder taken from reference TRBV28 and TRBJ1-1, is DVKVTQSSRYLVKRTGEKVFLECVQDMDHENMFWYRQDPGLGLRLIYFSYDVKMKEKGDIPEGYSVSREKKERFSLILESASTNQTSMYLCASSPIPFSTGRTNTEAFFGQGTRLTVV.